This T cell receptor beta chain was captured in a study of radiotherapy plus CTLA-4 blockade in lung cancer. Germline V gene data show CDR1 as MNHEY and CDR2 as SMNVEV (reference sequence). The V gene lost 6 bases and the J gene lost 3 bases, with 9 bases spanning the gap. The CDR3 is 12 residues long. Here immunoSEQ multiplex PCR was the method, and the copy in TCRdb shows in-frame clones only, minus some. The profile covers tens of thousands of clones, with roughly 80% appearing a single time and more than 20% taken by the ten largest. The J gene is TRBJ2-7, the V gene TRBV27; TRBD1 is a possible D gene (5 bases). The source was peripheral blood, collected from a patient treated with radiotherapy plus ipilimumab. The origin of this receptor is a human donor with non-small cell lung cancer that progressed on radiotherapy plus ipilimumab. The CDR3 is CASRADSYEQYF. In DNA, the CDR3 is TGTGCCAGCAGGGCAGACAGCTACGAGCAGTACTTC.